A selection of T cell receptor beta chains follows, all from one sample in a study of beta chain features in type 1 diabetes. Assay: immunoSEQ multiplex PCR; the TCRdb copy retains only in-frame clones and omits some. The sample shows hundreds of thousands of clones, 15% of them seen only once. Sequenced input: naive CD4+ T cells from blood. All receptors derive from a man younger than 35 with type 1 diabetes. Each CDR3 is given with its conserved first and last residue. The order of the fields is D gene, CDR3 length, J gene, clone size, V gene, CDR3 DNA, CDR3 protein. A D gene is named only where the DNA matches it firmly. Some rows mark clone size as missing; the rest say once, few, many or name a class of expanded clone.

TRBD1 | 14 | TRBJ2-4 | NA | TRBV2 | TGTGCCAGCAGTGAACGGACAGGGGAAAACATTCAGTACTTC | CASSERTGENIQYF
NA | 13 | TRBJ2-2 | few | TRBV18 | TGTGCCAGCTCCGCGGTAGGAGCCGGGGAGCTGTTTTTT | CASSAVGAGELFF
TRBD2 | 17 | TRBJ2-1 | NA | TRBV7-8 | TGTGCCAGCAGCTTAGCGTTAGCGGGAGGATCCTACAATGAGCAGTTCTTC | CASSLALAGGSYNEQFF
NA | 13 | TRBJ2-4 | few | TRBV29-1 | TGCAGCGTAATTAGCTCAGCCAAAAACATTCAGTACTTC | CSVISSAKNIQYF
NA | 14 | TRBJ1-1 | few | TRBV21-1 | TGTGCCAGCAGCAAAGGACACCCGAGAACTGAAGCTTTCTTT | CASSKGHPRTEAFF
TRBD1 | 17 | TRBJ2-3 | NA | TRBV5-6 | TGTGCCAGCAGCTTGGATCTTGAGACAGGGTATTCGGATACGCAGTATTTT | CASSLDLETGYSDTQYF
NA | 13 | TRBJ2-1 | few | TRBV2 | TGTGCCAGCACCACCCAAGCGGGCAATGAGCAGTTCTTC | CASTTQAGNEQFF
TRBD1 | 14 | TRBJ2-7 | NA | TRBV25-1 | TGTGCCAGCAGGCCGGACAGGGGAATCTACGAGCAGTACTTC | CASRPDRGIYEQYF
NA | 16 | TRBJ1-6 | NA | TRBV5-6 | TGTGCCAGCAGCTATAGTCCGAGCTCCTATAATTCACCCCTCCACTTT | CASSYSPSSYNSPLHF
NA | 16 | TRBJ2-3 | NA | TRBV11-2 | TGTGCCAGCAGCTTAGATGCTCGGGGGAGCACAGATACGCAGTATTTT | CASSLDARGSTDTQYF
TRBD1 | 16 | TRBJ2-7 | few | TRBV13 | TGTGCCAGCAGCTTACCGCCCGGGACAGGGGGGGTCGAGCAGTACTTC | CASSLPPGTGGVEQYF
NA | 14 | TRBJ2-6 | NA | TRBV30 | TGTGCCTGGAGTAAGGGGACTGGGGCCAACGTCCTGACTTTC | CAWSKGTGANVLTF
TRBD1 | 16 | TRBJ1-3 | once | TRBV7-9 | TGTGCCAGCAGCATTCGGAGGGACAGGGGAAGGAACACCATATATTTT | CASSIRRDRGRNTIYF
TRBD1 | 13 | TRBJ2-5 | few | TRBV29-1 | TGCAGCGTTGCCCGGACAGGACAAGAGACCCAGTACTTC | CSVARTGQETQYF
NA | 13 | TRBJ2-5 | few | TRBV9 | TGTGCCAGCAGCGTAGAAACGAGAGGGACCCAGTACTTC | CASSVETRGTQYF
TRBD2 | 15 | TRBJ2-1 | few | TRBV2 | TGTGCCAGCAGGGGGGGACTAGCGCACTACAATGAGCAGTTCTTC | CASRGGLAHYNEQFF
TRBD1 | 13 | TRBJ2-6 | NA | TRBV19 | TGTGCCAGTAGCCCGGGACAGGGCCCCATCCTGACTTTC | CASSPGQGPILTF
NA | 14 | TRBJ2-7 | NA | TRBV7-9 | TGTGCCAGCAGAGAAAACCGGGGAGAATACGAGCAGTACTTC | CASRENRGEYEQYF
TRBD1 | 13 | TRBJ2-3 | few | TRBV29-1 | TGCAGCTGTAAGGGGGCCCTCACAGATACGCAGTATTTT | CSCKGALTDTQYF
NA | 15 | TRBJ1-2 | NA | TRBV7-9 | TGTGCCAGCAGCTTAGCCCAGGGACAAACCTATGGCTACACCTTC | CASSLAQGQTYGYTF
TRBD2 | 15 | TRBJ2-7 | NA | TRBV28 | TGTGCCAGCAGTGCCGGGCGTCTAGCGGCCTACGAGCAGTACTTC | CASSAGRLAAYEQYF
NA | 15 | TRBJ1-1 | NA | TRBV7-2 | TGTGCCAGCAGCTTAGTAGGGAGCATGAACACTGAAGCTTTCTTT | CASSLVGSMNTEAFF
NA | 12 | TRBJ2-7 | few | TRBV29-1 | TGCAGCGTTGGACAGAGCTCCTACGAGCAGTACTTC | CSVGQSSYEQYF
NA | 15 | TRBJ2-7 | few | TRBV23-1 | TGCGCCAGCAGTCAAAAGGACACCGACCCCTACGAGCAGTACTTC | CASSQKDTDPYEQYF
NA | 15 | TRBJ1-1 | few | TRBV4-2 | TGTGCCAGCAGCCGGTCGCGGGAATGGAACACTGAAGCTTTCTTT | CASSRSREWNTEAFF
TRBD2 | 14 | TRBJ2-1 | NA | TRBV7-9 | TGTGCCAGCAGCTTACTTGGCGGGGGGAATGAGCAGTTCTTC | CASSLLGGGNEQFF
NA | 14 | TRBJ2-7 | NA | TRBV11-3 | TGTGCCAGCAGCTTAAGCGTGAGCTCCTACGAGCAGTACTTC | CASSLSVSSYEQYF
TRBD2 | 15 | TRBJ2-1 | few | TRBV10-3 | TGTGCCGCTACAACCGGGACTAGCTCCTACAATGAGCAGTTCTTC | CAATTGTSSYNEQFF
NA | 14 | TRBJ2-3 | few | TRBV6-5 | TGTGCCAGCAGTTACTCGGGGGCTGCAGATACGCAGTATTTT | CASSYSGAADTQYF
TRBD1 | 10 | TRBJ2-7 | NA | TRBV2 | TGTGCCAGCAGTGAGAGGGACAGGGTCTTC | CASSERDRVF
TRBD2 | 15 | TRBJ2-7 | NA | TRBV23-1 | TGCGCCAGCAGTCAACCACGGGACTATCCGAACGAGCAGTACTTC | CASSQPRDYPNEQYF
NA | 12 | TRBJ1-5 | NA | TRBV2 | TGTGCCAGCAGTGAGGGGCAGGGACCCCAGCATTTT | CASSEGQGPQHF
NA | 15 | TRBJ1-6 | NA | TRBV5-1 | TGCGCCAGCAGCTTGGACCAGGGAAGGAATTCACCCCTCCACTTT | CASSLDQGRNSPLHF
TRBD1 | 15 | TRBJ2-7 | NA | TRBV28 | TGTGCCAGCAGTTCCGGGACAGGGCCTTCTAGGGAGCAGTACTTC | CASSSGTGPSREQYF
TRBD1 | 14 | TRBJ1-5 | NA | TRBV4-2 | TGTGCCAGCAGCGCAGACAGGGTCGTCCAGCCCCAGCATTTT | CASSADRVVQPQHF
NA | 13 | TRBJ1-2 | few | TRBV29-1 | TGCAGCGTTGGGCAGGGCGGACGATATGGCTACACCTTC | CSVGQGGRYGYTF
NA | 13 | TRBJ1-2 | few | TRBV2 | TGTGCCAGCAGCCCACAGGGAAGCTATGGCTACACCTTC | CASSPQGSYGYTF
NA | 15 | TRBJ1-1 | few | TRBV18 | TGTGCCAGCTCACCACCCTACTCACGAAACACTGAAGCTTTCTTT | CASSPPYSRNTEAFF
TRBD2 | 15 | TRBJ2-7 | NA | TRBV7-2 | TGTGCCAGCAGCTTAAGCGGGGGCCTAACCTACGAGCAGTACTTC | CASSLSGGLTYEQYF
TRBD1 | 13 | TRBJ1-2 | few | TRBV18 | TGTGCCAGCTCGCCCGACAGGGGCTATGGCTACACCTTC | CASSPDRGYGYTF
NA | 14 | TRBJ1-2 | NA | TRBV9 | TGTGCCAGCAGCGTAGATCCAGGCGCCTATGGCTACACCTTC | CASSVDPGAYGYTF